The 5 T cell receptor beta chains given below trace back to one sample, sequenced in a study of T cell repertoires in cytomegalovirus infection. Each CDR3 protein gets one entry after TCRdb re-called the reads with MiXCR. The table records fewer than 700,000 distinct CDR3 sequences, roughly a quarter of them present only once. Sequencing was carried out using CD8+ T cells from PBMCs. These receptors came from a human donor in good health (CMV status not recorded). Some clones in this sample may be carry-over from other donors' samples.

V and J are TRBV7-9 and TRBJ2-7, with D possibly being TRBD1 (6 bases). The CDR3 is 13 residues long. Germline V gene data show CDR1 as SEHNR and CDR2 as FQNEAQ (reference sequence). V shed 6 bases and J shed 6 bases, with 15 bases lying between them. CDR3 DNA: TGTGCCAGCAGTCAAACGACAGGCCGCGAGCAGTACGTC. Translated, it gives CASSQTTGREQYV.

This clonotype was seen more than once but under ten times. V usage is TRBV15 and J usage is TRBJ2-1; no reliable D call. Trimming shortened V by 3 bases and J by 4 bases, and 10 bases separated the two germline ends. Per the germline V gene, CDR1 is LNHNV and CDR2 is YYDKDF (reference sequence). This CDR3 is 14 amino acids long. The CDR3 nucleotides read TGTGCCACCAGCAGTAGCAGACTGTACAATGAGCAGTTCTTC. It codes for CATSSSRLYNEQFF.

The sample holds many counts of this clonotype. J is TRBJ1-1 and V is TRBV6-5; D is ambiguous. The V gene lost 3 bases and the J gene lost 0 bases, with 5 bases spanning the gap. The germline CDR1 and CDR2 sequences are MNHEY and SVGAGI. This CDR3 region has 13 residues. CDR3: CASSYEVNTEAFF. CDR3 DNA sequence: TGTGCCAGCAGTTATGAAGTGAACACTGAAGCTTTCTTT.

The genes are TRBV14 and TRBJ2-3; D might be TRBD1 or TRBD2, each matching 5 bases. The CDR3 runs to 15 residues. V was trimmed by 3 bases and J by 2 bases, leaving 12 bases between them. CDR1 is SGHDN and CDR2 is FVKESK in the germline V gene. The CDR3 loop reads CASSQGPGTTDTQYF. The CDR3 region has the DNA TGTGCCAGCAGCCAGGGACCGGGGACCACAGATACGCAGTATTTT.

This clonotype was seen more than once but under ten times. The CDR3 region is CASSLRWDTGELFF. In DNA form, the CDR3 reads TGCGCCAGCAGCCTGCGCTGGGACACCGGGGAGCTGTTTTTT. V is TRBV5-1 and J is TRBJ2-2; the D is unclear. The germline V and J ends were trimmed by 4 bases and 3 bases, with 10 bases remaining between them. From germline, CDR1 is SGHRS and CDR2 YFSETQ. This CDR3 spans 14 amino acids.